The TCR beta chain described here comes from a study of blood T cell repertoires in COVID-19. Germline V lookup: CDR1 MDHEN, CDR2 SYDVKM. Between the trimmed V and J ends, which lost 5 bases and 3 bases, there was a span of 13 bases. This CDR3 region has 14 residues. Profiling relied on immunoSEQ multiplex PCR, and the TCRdb table lists in-frame clones only, not all of them. The sample contains 250,000 to 350,000 clones, 87% of which appear only once. V is TRBV28 and J is TRBJ1-2; a possible D gene is TRBD1 (6 bases). This clonotype was sampled from a man in his late teens or twenties with active or convalescent COVID-19. The sequencing sample was made of peripheral blood. The CDR3 sequence is CASSARGGHYGYTF. CDR3 sequence (DNA): TGTGCCAGCAGTGCCCGCGGGGGGCACTATGGCTACACCTTC.